One sample yielded the 24 T cell receptor beta chains listed below, sequenced in a study of T cell responses to AZD1222 COVID-19 vaccine. TCRdb keeps only in-frame clones here, not all; method: immunoSEQ multiplex PCR. The sample shows more than 95,000 clones, 90% of them seen only once. The sample consisted of peripheral blood, taken on day 0 of AZD1222 vaccination. All receptors come from an adult in good health.

This rearrangement joins TRBV7-9 to TRBJ2-5; D ambiguous. V shed 5 bases and J shed 1 base, with 14 bases lying between them. CDR1 is SEHNR and CDR2 is FQNEAQ in the germline V gene (reference sequence). This CDR3 is 15 amino acids long. The CDR3 here is CASSPSGTSQETQYF. CDR3 in DNA: TGTGCCAGCAGCCCAAGTGGCACCAGCCAAGAGACCCAGTACTTC.

The rearrangement links TRBV4-3 to TRBJ1-4; 7 bases line up with TRBD1. CDR1 is LGHNA and CDR2 is YSLEER in the germline V gene. This CDR3 is built from 15 residues. V shed 0 bases, J shed 8 bases, and the junction held 6 bases outside the gene matches. In DNA form, the CDR3 reads TGCGCCAGCAGCCAAGATTTAGGGGGCAGGGAAAAACTGTTTTTT. As protein: CASSQDLGGREKLFF.

The rearrangement joins TRBV21-1 to TRBJ2-1; the table's D call of TRBD2 was not tested on the DNA. TRBV21-1 has pseudogene status. This CDR3 is 15 amino acids long. The CDR3: CASSTTLSSYNEQFF. CDR3 DNA: TGTGCCAGCAGCACCACCCTAAGCTCCTACAATGAGCAGTTCTTC.

V is TRBV12-3 or TRBV12-4 and J is TRBJ1-2; D perhaps matches TRBD1 (5 bases). The CDR3 covers 12 residues. Trimming stripped 3 bases from V and 10 bases from J, with 12 bases between. As DNA, the CDR3 is TGTGCCAGCAGTTTTGGGCAGGGTAACTACACCTTC. This sequence encodes CASSFGQGNYTF.

The chain combines TRBV7-9 with TRBJ1-6; no clear D gene. Trimming removed 0 bases at V and 8 bases at J, with 2 bases between. CDR1 is SEHNR and CDR2 is FQNEAQ in the germline V gene (reference sequence). The CDR3 length is 12 residues. For the CDR3, the DNA is TGTGCCAGCAGCTTAGCGGATTCACCCCTCCACTTT. It yields the protein CASSLADSPLHF.

V and J are TRBV2 and TRBJ1-1; TRBD1 agrees at 7 bases. The CDR3 sequence is 15 residues long. Germline CDR1 reads SNHLY; CDR2 reads FYNNEI. V dropped 7 bases and J dropped 0; count of bases not matched to a gene: 8. CDR3 bases: TGTGCCAGCACGTTTCAGGGGGTGGTGAACACTGAAGCTTTCTTT. As protein: CASTFQGVVNTEAFF.

The V call is TRBV20-1, the J call TRBJ2-3; D possibly matches TRBD1 or TRBD2 (5 bases each). This CDR3 has 13 amino acids. Germline V lookup: CDR1 DFQATT, CDR2 SNEGSKA (reference sequence). V was pared by 3 bases and J by 6 bases, with 13 bases between. The CDR3 DNA follows: TGCAGTGCTAGTGATGTGGGGGTGGATACGCAGTATTTT. This sequence encodes CSASDVGVDTQYF.

The chain is built from TRBV28 and TRBJ2-7; D not resolved. CDR1 MDHEN and CDR2 SYDVKM come from the germline V gene. The CDR3 has 14 amino acids. Between the trimmed V and J ends, which lost 1 base and 3 bases, there was a span of 10 bases. CDR3 nucleotide sequence: TGTGCCAGCAGTTTATCGGACGGTAGCTACGAGCAGTACTTC. It codes for CASSLSDGSYEQYF.

This rearrangement joins TRBV10-3 to TRBJ2-2; D could derive from TRBD1 or TRBD2 (6 bases each). The germline V gene has CDR1 ENHRY and CDR2 SYGVKD. This CDR3 comprises 17 residues. The germline V and J ends were trimmed by 5 bases and 6 bases, with 22 bases remaining between them. Here the CDR3 DNA reads TGTGCCATCAGTAAGGGGGACTTACCCTTCGAGGCCGGGGAGCTGTTTTTT. Translation: CAISKGDLPFEAGELFF.

This rearrangement joins TRBV9 to TRBJ2-5; 9 positions agree with TRBD1. CDR1 is SGDLS and CDR2 is YYNGEE in the germline V gene. The V gene end was trimmed by 4 bases and the J gene end by 5 bases; junction bases not matched to a gene: 6. This CDR3 is built from 14 residues. CDR3 coding DNA: TGTGCCAGCAGCCCCCGGACAGGGGCTGAGACCCAGTACTTC. It yields the protein CASSPRTGAETQYF.

Of note for this clone: Additional DNA sequences in this sample encode the identical CDR3. This chain links TRBV9 with TRBJ1-1, with D unclear. Trimming cost V 0 bases and J 3 bases, with 9 bases left between them. Germline CDR1 SGDLS, CDR2 YYNGEE. This CDR3 region has 14 residues. The CDR3 DNA reads as TGTGCCAGCAGCGTAGCAGGCGCGGACACTGAAGCTTTCTTT. It specifies CASSVAGADTEAFF. Complete variable domain (other parts from reference TRBV9 and TRBJ1-1): DSGVTQTPKHLITATGQRVTLRCSPRSGDLSVYWYQQSLDQGLQFLIQYYNGEERAKGNILERFSAQQFPDLHSELNLSSLELGDSALYFCASSVAGADTEAFFGQGTRLTVV.

The genes are TRBV5-4 and TRBJ2-7, with 10 nucleotides matching TRBD1. This CDR3 has 15 residues. CDR1 and CDR2 (germline): SGHNT, YYREEE (reference sequence). The trim removed 2 bases at V and 6 bases at J, leaving 8 bases unmatched. The CDR3 sequence: CASSFQRDRGREQYF. CDR3 DNA: TGTGCCAGCAGCTTCCAAAGGGACAGGGGTCGCGAGCAGTACTTC.

The CDR3 DNA reads TGCGCCAGCAGCTTACCGGGAGGGTCCTTAAACTCCTACAATGAGCAGTTCTTC. The encoded protein is CASSLPGGSLNSYNEQFF. J is TRBJ2-1 and V is TRBV5-1; 8 nucleotides line up with TRBD2. V was pared by 2 bases and J by 0 bases, with 10 bases of the junction left unmatched. This CDR3 has 18 amino acids. The germline gives CDR1 SGHRS, CDR2 YFSETQ.

This rearrangement joins TRBV7-6 to TRBJ2-1; 9 bases align to TRBD2. Trimming cost V 8 bases and J 8 bases; bases outside gene matches: 7. There are 13 residues in the CDR3. The germline V gene encodes CDR1 SGHVS and CDR2 FNYEAQ. CDR3 amino acids: CASGTSRGYEQFF. The CDR3 DNA is TGTGCCAGCGGGACTAGCCGGGGTTATGAGCAGTTCTTC.

The sample holds a few counts of this clone. V is TRBV18 and J is TRBJ2-5; possibly TRBD1 for D (5 bases). The CDR3 spans 13 residues. V was shortened by 3 bases and J by 6 bases, with 11 bases between the two germline ends. Germline lookup yields CDR1 KGHSH and CDR2 LQKENI. The CDR3 spells CASSPSGKQTQYF. CDR3 coding DNA: TGTGCCAGCTCACCTTCAGGGAAACAGACCCAGTACTTC.

This chain joins TRBV6-2 or TRBV6-3 and TRBJ2-7; the D is unclear. V was pared by 4 bases and J by 2 bases, with 9 bases between. CDR1 and CDR2 from the germline V gene are MNHEY and SVGEGT. The CDR3 runs to 13 residues. CDR3 coding DNA: TGTGCCAGCAGTTCCCAGACACCCTACGAGCAGTACTTC. It is translated as CASSSQTPYEQYF.

This chain joins TRBV4-1 and TRBJ2-5, with 7 nucleotides matching TRBD2. The CDR3 length is 15 residues. J was trimmed by 5 bases and V by 1 base; bases with no gene match: 7. CDR1 MGHRA and CDR2 YSYEKL come from the germline V gene. The CDR3 sequence is CASSQVGLGGETQYF. The CDR3 DNA reads TGCGCCAGCAGCCAAGTAGGTCTCGGGGGGGAGACCCAGTACTTC.

V and J are TRBV2 and TRBJ1-1, with TRBD1 identical over 12 bases. CDR3 length: 14 residues. The J segment lost 5 bases and the V segment lost 6 bases, leaving 4 bases of the junction unmatched. Germline-derived CDR1 and CDR2 are SNHLY and FYNNEI. CDR3 DNA: TGTGCCAGCAGGGGACAGGGGGCGCGGACTGAAGCTTTCTTT. The encoded protein is CASRGQGARTEAFF.

The V gene is TRBV5-8, the J gene TRBJ2-7, with 7 bases aligning to TRBD1. Germline loops: CDR1 SGHTS, CDR2 YDEGEE. This CDR3 comprises 14 residues. Trimming cost V 5 bases and J 0 bases; bases outside gene matches: 5. The CDR3, as DNA: TGTGCCAGCAGACGACAGGGAAGCTCCTACGAGCAGTACTTC. It specifies CASRRQGSSYEQYF.

The chain links TRBV30 to TRBJ2-3; 9 nucleotides align to TRBD1. The CDR3 loop spans 14 amino acids. Germline assignment: CDR1 GTSNPN and CDR2 SVGIG (reference sequence). The J segment lost 3 bases and the V segment lost 3 bases, leaving 4 bases of the junction unmatched. This CDR3 reads CAWSRGQGTDTQYF. Written as DNA, the CDR3 is TGTGCCTGGAGCCGAGGACAGGGGACAGATACGCAGTATTTT. Combining the CDR3 with reference TRBV30 and TRBJ2-3 gives the whole variable domain SQTIHQWPATLVQPVGSPLSLECTVEGTSNPNLYWYRQAAGRGLQLLFYSVGIGQISSEVPQNLSASRPQDRQFILSSKKLLLSDSGFYLCAWSRGQGTDTQYFGPGTRLTVL.

The gene calls are TRBV3-1 (or the pseudogene TRBV3-2) and TRBJ2-2; D ambiguous. V lost 6 bases and J 5 bases, leaving 13 bases between the germline ends. The CDR3 extends over 14 amino acids. Germline V gene data show CDR1 as LGHDT and CDR2 as YNNKEL (reference sequence). The CDR3 sequence: CASSLPGRTGELFF. The DNA for the CDR3 is TGTGCCAGCAGTCTCCCGGGCCGGACCGGGGAGCTGTTTTTT.

This rearrangement joins TRBV3-1 (or the pseudogene TRBV3-2) to TRBJ2-6; the D gene is possibly TRBD2 (6 bases). The V end was cut by 8 bases, the J end by 2 bases, with 10 bases between. The V gene's germline CDR1 is LGHDT and CDR2 YNNKEL (reference sequence). This CDR3 contains 14 residues. In DNA form, the CDR3 reads TGTGCCAGCGAAGCGGGCACTGGGGCCAACGTCCTGACTTTC. Residues: CASEAGTGANVLTF.

This chain joins TRBV2 and TRBJ1-4; TRBD1 matches at 7 bases. CDR1 is SNHLY, CDR2 FYNNEI, per germline. Losses at the gene ends were 2 bases for V and 3 bases for J; bases not matched to a gene: 6. This CDR3 region has 16 residues. CDR3 in amino acids: CASSEQGVEANEKLFF. In DNA, the CDR3 is TGTGCCAGCAGTGAACAGGGGGTAGAGGCTAATGAAAAACTGTTTTTT.

The V call is TRBV5-4, the J call TRBJ2-7, with a weak D call TRBD2 (5 bases). Trimming removed 4 bases from V and 3 bases from J, with 14 bases in between. The CDR3 spans 14 residues. From germline, CDR1 is SGHNT and CDR2 YYREEE (reference sequence). The chain's CDR3 is CASSRTGINYEQYF. The CDR3 DNA is TGTGCCAGCAGCCGGACCGGGATCAACTACGAGCAGTACTTC.